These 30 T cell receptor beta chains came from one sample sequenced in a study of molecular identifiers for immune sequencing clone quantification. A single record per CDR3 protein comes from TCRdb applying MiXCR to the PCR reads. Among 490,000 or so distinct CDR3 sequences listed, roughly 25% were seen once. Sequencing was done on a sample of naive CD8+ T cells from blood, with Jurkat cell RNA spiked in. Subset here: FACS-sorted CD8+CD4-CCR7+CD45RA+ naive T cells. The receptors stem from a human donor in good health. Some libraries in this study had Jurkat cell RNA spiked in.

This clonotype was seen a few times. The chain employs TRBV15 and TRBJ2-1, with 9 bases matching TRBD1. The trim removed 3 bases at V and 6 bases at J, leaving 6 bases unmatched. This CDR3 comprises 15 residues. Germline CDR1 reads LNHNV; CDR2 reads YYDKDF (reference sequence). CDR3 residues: CATSSMTGGSNEQFF. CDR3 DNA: TGTGCCACCAGCAGCATGACAGGGGGATCCAATGAGCAGTTCTTC.

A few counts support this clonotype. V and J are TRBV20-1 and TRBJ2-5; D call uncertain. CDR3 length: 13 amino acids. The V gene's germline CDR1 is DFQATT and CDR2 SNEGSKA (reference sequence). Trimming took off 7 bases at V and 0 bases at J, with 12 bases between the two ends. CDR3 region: CSVITVYQETQYF. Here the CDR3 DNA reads TGCAGTGTCATAACGGTGTACCAAGAGACCCAGTACTTC.

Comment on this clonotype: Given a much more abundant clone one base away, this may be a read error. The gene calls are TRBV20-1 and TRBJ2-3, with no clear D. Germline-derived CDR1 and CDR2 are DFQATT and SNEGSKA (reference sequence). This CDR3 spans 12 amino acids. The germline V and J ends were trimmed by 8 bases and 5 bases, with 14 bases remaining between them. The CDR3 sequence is CSSLAGVDTQYF. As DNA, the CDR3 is TGCAGTTCCCTCGCTGGCGTAGATACGCAGTATTTT.

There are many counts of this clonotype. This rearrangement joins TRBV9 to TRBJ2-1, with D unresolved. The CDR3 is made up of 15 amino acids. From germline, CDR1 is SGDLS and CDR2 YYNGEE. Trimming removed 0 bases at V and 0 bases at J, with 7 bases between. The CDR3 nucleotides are TGTGCCAGCAGCGTAGGTTTTAGCTCCTACAATGAGCAGTTCTTC. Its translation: CASSVGFSSYNEQFF. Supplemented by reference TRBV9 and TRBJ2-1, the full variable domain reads DSGVTQTPKHLITATGQRVTLRCSPRSGDLSVYWYQQSLDQGLQFLIQYYNGEERAKGNILERFSAQQFPDLHSELNLSSLELGDSALYFCASSVGFSSYNEQFFGPGTRLTVL.

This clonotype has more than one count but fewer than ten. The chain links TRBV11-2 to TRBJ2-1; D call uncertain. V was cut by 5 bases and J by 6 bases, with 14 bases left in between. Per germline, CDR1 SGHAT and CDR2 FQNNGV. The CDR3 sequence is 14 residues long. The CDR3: CASSPVRIVNEQFF. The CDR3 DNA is TGTGCCAGCAGCCCAGTTAGGATTGTCAATGAGCAGTTCTTC. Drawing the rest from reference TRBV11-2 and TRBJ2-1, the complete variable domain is EAGVAQSPRYKIIEKRQSVAFWCNPISGHATLYWYQQILGQGPKLLIQFQNNGVVDDSQLPKDRFSAERLKGVDSTLKIQPAKLEDSAVYLCASSPVRIVNEQFFGPGTRLTVL.

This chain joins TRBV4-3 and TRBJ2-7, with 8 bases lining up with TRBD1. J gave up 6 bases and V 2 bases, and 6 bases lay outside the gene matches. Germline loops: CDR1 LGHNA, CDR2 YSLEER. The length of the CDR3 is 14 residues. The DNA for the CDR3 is TGCGCCAGCAGCCAATCTTCACAGGGGGGCGAGCAGTACTTC. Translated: CASSQSSQGGEQYF.

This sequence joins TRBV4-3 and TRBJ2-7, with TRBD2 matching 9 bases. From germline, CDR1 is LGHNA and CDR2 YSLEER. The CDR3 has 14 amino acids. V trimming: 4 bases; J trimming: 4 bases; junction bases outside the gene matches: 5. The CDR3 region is CASSPRTSDYEQYF. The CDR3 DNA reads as TGCGCCAGCAGCCCCAGGACTAGCGATTACGAGCAGTACTTC.

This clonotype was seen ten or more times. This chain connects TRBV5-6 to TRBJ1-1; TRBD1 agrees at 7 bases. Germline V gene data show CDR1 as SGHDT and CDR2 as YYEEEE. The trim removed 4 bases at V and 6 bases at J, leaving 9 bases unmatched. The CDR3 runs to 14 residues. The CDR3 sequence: CASSLPGTDPEAFF. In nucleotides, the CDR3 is TGTGCCAGCAGCCTGCCCGGGACAGACCCTGAAGCTTTCTTT. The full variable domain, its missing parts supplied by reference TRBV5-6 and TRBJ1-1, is DAGVTQSPTHLIKTRGQQVTLRCSPKSGHDTVSWYQQALGQGPQFIFQYYEEEERQRGNFPDRFSGHQFPNYSSELNVNALLLGDSALYLCASSLPGTDPEAFFGQGTRLTVV.

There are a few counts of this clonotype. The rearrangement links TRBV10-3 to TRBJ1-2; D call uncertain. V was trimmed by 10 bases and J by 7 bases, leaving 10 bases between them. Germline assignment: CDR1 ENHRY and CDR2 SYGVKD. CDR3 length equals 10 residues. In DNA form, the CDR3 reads TGTGCCAAGAACCCATGTGGCTACACCTTC. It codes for CAKNPCGYTF.

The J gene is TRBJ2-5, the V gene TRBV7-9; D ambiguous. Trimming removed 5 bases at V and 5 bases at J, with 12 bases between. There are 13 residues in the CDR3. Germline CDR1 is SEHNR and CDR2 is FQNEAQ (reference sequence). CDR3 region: CASSHGSRETQYF. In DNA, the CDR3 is TGTGCCAGCAGCCACGGCAGTCGGGAGACCCAGTACTTC.

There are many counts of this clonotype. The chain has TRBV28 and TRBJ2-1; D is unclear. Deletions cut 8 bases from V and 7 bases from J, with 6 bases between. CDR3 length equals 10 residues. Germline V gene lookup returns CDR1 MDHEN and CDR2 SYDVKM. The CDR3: CASGPNEQFF. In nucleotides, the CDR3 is TGTGCCAGCGGCCCTAATGAGCAGTTCTTC.

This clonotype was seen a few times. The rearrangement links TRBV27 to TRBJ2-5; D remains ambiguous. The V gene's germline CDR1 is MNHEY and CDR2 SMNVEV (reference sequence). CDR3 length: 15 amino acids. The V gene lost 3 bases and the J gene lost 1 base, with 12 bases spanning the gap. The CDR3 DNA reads TGTGCCAGCAGTTTCTCGGCCAATCGCCAAGAGACCCAGTACTTC. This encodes CASSFSANRQETQYF.

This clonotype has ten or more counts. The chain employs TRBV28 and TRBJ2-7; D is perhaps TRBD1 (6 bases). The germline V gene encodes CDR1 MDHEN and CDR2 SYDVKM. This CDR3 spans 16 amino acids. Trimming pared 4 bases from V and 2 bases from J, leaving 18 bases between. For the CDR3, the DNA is TGTGCCAGCAGTTCCAGACCCGGGACACACACCTACGAGCAGTACTTC. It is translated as CASSSRPGTHTYEQYF.

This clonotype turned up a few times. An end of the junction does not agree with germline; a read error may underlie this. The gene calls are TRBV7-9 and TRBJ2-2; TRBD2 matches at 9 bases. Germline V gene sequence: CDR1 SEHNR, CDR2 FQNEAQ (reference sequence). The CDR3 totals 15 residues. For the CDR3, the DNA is TGTGCCAGCAGCTCTCCTAGCGGGAACCCCGGGGAGCTGTTTTTT. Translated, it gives CASSSPSGNPGELFF.

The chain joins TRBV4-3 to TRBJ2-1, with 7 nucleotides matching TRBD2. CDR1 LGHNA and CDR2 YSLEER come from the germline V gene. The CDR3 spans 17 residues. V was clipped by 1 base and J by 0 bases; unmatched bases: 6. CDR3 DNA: TGCGCCAGCAGCCAAGGGCTAGCGGAGTTCTCCTACAATGAGCAGTTCTTC. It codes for CASSQGLAEFSYNEQFF.

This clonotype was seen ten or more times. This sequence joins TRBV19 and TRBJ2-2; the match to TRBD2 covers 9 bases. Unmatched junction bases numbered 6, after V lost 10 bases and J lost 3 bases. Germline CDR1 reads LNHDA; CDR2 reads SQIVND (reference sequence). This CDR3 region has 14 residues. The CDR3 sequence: CATSGLAYTGELFF. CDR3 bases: TGTGCCACATCGGGACTAGCTTACACCGGGGAGCTGTTTTTT.

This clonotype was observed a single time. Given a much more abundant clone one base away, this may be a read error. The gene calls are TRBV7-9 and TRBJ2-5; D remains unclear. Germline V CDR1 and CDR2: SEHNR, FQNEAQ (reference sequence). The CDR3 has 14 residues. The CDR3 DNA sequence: TGTGCCAACAGCTTAGCCGGCGACCACCGAACCCAGTACTTC. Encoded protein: CANSLAGDHRTQYF.

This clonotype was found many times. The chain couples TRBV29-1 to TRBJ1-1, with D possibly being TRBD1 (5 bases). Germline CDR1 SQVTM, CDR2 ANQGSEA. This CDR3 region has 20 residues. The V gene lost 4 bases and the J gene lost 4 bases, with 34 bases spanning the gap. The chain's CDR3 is CSVGPRDRTRGEGLVTEAFF. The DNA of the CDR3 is TGCAGCGTTGGACCGAGAGACAGAACTAGGGGTGAGGGGCTAGTCACTGAAGCTTTCTTT. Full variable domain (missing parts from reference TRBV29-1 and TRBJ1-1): SAVISQKPSRDICQRGTSLTIQCQVDSQVTMMFWYRQQPGQSLTLIATANQGSEATYESGFVIDKFPISRPNLTFSTLTVSNMSPEDSSIYLCSVGPRDRTRGEGLVTEAFFGQGTRLTVV.

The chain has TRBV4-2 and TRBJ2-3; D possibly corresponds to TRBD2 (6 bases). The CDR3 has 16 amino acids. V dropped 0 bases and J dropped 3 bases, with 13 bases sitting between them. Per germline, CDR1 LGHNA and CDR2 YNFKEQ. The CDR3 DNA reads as TGTGCCAGCAGCCAAGATGGAGGGATGGTAACAGATACGCAGTATTTT. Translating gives CASSQDGGMVTDTQYF.

The CDR3 reads CASSPSPGRVEQYF. CDR3 coding DNA: TGTGCCAGCAGTCCTTCGCCGGGGAGGGTCGAGCAGTACTTC. This chain uses TRBV27 with TRBJ2-7, with TRBD2 matching over 7 bases. The V and J ends lost 5 bases and 6 bases, in that order; junction bases with no gene match: 10. CDR1 and CDR2 (germline): MNHEY, SMNVEV (reference sequence). The CDR3 has 14 amino acids.

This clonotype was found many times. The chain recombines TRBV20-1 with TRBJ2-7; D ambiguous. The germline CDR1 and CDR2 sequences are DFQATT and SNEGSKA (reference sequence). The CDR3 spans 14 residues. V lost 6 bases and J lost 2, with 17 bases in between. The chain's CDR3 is CSARPLGFAYEQYF. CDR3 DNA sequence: TGCAGTGCACGGCCCCTGGGGTTCGCCTACGAGCAGTACTTC.

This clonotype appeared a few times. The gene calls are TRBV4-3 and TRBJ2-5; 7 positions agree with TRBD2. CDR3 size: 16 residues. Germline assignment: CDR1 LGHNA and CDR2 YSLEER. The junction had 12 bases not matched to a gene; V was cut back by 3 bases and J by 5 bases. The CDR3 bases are TGCGCCAGCAGCCAGGGGGACTACCGTGTGGGGGAGACCCAGTACTTC. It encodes CASSQGDYRVGETQYF.

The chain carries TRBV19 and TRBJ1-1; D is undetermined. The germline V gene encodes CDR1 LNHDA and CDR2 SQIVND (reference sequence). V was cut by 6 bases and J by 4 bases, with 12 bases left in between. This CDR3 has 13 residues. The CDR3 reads CASSGREVTEAFF. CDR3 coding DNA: TGTGCCAGTAGCGGGAGGGAGGTCACTGAAGCTTTCTTT.

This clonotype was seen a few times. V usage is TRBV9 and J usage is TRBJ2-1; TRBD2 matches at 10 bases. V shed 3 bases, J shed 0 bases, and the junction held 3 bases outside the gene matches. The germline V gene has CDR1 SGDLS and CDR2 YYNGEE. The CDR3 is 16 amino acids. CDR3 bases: TGTGCCAGCAGCGCACTAGCGGGGAGCTCCTACAATGAGCAGTTCTTC. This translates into CASSALAGSSYNEQFF. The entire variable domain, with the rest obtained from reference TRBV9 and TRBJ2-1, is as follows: DSGVTQTPKHLITATGQRVTLRCSPRSGDLSVYWYQQSLDQGLQFLIQYYNGEERAKGNILERFSAQQFPDLHSELNLSSLELGDSALYFCASSALAGSSYNEQFFGPGTRLTVL.

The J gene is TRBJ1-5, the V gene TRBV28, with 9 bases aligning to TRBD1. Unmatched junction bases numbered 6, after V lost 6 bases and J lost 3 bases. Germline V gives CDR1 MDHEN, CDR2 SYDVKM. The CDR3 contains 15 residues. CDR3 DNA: TGTGCCAGCAGGAGGGGGACAGGGCCCAATCAGCCCCAGCATTTT. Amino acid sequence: CASRRGTGPNQPQHF.

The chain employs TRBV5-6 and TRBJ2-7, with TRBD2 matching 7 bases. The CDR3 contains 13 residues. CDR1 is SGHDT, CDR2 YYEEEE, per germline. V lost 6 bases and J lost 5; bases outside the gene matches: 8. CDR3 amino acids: CASNPSGANEQYF. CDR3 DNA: TGTGCCAGCAATCCGAGCGGGGCCAACGAGCAGTACTTC.

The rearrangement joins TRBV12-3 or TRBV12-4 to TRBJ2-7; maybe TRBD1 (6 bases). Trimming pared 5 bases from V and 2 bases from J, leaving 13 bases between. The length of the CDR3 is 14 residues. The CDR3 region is CASSPGTLPYEQYF. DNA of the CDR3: TGTGCCAGCAGTCCCGGGACACTCCCCTACGAGCAGTACTTC.

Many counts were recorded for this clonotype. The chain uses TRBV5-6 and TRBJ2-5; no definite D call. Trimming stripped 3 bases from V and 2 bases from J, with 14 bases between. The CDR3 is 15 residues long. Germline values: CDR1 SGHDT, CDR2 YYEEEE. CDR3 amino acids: CASSSHPTEQETQYF. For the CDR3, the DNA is TGTGCCAGCAGCTCCCACCCGACGGAGCAAGAGACCCAGTACTTC.

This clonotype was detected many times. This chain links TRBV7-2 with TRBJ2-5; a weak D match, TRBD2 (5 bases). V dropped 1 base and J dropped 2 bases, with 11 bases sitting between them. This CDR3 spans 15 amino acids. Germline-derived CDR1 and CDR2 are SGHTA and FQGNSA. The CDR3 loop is CASSLGLSGQETQYF. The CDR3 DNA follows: TGTGCCAGCAGCTTAGGGCTCAGCGGACAAGAGACCCAGTACTTC.

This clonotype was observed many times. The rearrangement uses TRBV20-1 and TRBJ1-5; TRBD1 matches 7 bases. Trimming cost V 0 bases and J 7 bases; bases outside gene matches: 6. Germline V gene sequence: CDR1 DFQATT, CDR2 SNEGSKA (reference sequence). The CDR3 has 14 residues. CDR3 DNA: TGCAGTGCTAGAGATCCCCGGGACAGCCAGCCCCAGCATTTT. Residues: CSARDPRDSQPQHF.